Following are 11 T cell receptor beta chains from one sample sequenced in a study of T-cell reconstitution after alpha-beta-depleted transplantation in children. The TCRbeta library incorporated unique molecular identifiers. TCRdb re-called the PCR reads through MiXCR, storing one row per CDR3 protein. The sample lists about 250,000 distinct CDR3 sequences; roughly a quarter were seen once. The source was PBMCs, mostly from graft donor cells, collected 360 days after TCRalphabeta/CD19-depleted stem cell transplant. The receptor set was obtained from a female patient aged 2 to 10 who had a stem cell transplant for congenital amegakaryocytic thrombocytopenia, so the T cells may come from the graft donor.

This clonotype was picked up many times. This chain joins TRBV20-1 and TRBJ1-1; D gene unclear. From germline, CDR1 is DFQATT and CDR2 SNEGSKA (reference sequence). Trimming pared 6 bases from V and 1 base from J, leaving 9 bases between. The CDR3 is 12 residues long. The CDR3 sequence: CSAPAGNTEAFF. CDR3 nucleotide sequence: TGCAGTGCACCCGCAGGGAACACTGAAGCTTTCTTT.

This clonotype was seen ten or more times. The gene calls are TRBV4-1 and TRBJ2-1; D might be TRBD2 (6 bases). V shed 4 bases and J shed 5 bases, with 15 bases lying between them. CDR1 and CDR2 from the germline V gene are MGHRA and YSYEKL. The CDR3 runs 15 residues. CDR3 nucleotides: TGCGCCAGCAGCCGTCAGGGACTCCGACACAATGAGCAGTTCTTC. This gives the protein CASSRQGLRHNEQFF.

The chain couples TRBV4-1 to TRBJ1-4; the match to TRBD1 covers 7 bases. The V gene end was trimmed by 4 bases and the J gene end by 4 bases; junction bases not matched to a gene: 3. In germline, CDR1 is MGHRA, CDR2 YSYEKL. This CDR3 spans 14 amino acids. CDR3 amino acids: CASSPRQGNEKLFF. The DNA of the CDR3 is TGCGCCAGCAGCCCCCGACAGGGTAATGAAAAACTGTTTTTT.

The rearrangement links TRBV7-2 to TRBJ2-5; 7 nucleotides line up with TRBD2. The CDR3 consists of 15 residues. With V trimmed by 1 base and J by 5 bases, 7 bases remained unmatched. Germline CDR1 and CDR2: SGHTA and FQGNSA. The chain's CDR3 is CASSLVRNSGETQYF. CDR3 DNA sequence: TGTGCCAGCAGCTTAGTTCGGAATAGCGGGGAGACCCAGTACTTC. Filled out from reference TRBV7-2 and TRBJ2-5, the complete variable domain reads GAGVSQSPSNKVTEKGKDVELRCDPISGHTALYWYRQSLGQGLEFLIYFQGNSAPDKSGLPSDRFSAERTGGSVSTLTIQRTQQEDSAVYLCASSLVRNSGETQYFGPGTRLLVL.

This chain joins TRBV20-1 and TRBJ2-7; TRBD2 might be the D (6 bases). This CDR3 region has 13 residues. V lost 5 bases and J 3 bases, leaving 14 bases between the germline ends. Germline CDR1 DFQATT, CDR2 SNEGSKA (reference sequence). The CDR3 sequence is CSAGRDSFYEQYF. The CDR3 DNA sequence: TGCAGTGCTGGCCGGGACTCCTTCTACGAGCAGTACTTC.

The chain links TRBV18 to TRBJ2-3, with TRBD1 identical over 9 bases. With 3 bases clipped from V and 2 bases from J, the junction kept 3 bases outside the gene matches. CDR3 length: 15 amino acids. Germline-derived CDR1 and CDR2 are KGHSH and LQKENI. As DNA, the CDR3 is TGTGCCAGCTCACCTGGGACAGGGTACACAGATACGCAGTATTTT. Its translation is CASSPGTGYTDTQYF.

In this sample, this clonotype turned up many times. The V and J genes are TRBV20-1 and TRBJ2-5, with D perhaps TRBD1 (5 bases). Trimming took off 3 bases at V and 3 bases at J, with 11 bases between the two ends. CDR1 is DFQATT and CDR2 is SNEGSKA in the germline V gene (reference sequence). CDR3 length equals 13 residues. CDR3 in DNA: TGCAGTGCTAGTCCCAGGGTGAAAGAGACCCAGTACTTC. This gives the protein CSASPRVKETQYF.

The genes are TRBV20-1 and TRBJ2-5; D not resolved. The ends were cut back, 0 bases at V and 1 base at J, with 6 bases in the middle. The length of the CDR3 is 13 residues. The germline V gene encodes CDR1 DFQATT and CDR2 SNEGSKA (reference sequence). The CDR3 DNA reads as TGCAGTGCTAGAGAAGTAAGCCAAGAGACCCAGTACTTC. Translating gives CSAREVSQETQYF.

The chain combines TRBV20-1 with TRBJ1-1; D uncertain. This CDR3 is built from 12 residues. Germline CDR1 and CDR2: DFQATT and SNEGSKA (reference sequence). Trimming took 4 bases from V and 6 from J, leaving 12 bases between them. The chain's CDR3 is CSAKRTDAEAFF. As DNA, the CDR3 is TGCAGTGCTAAACGGACTGATGCTGAAGCTTTCTTT.

The table lists this clonotype with many counts. This rearrangement joins TRBV21-1 to TRBJ2-5; the DNA was not used to check the table's D call, TRBD2. TRBV21-1 is described as a pseudogene. The CDR3 has 12 amino acids. The CDR3 is CASRQEGETQYF. CDR3 in DNA: TGTGCCAGCAGACAGGAGGGAGAGACCCAGTACTTC.

The chain combines TRBV4-3 with TRBJ2-7, with 7 nucleotides matching TRBD1. The ends lost 0 bases at V and 0 bases at J; junction bases unmatched: 2. The CDR3 extends over 15 amino acids. Looked up from germline, CDR1 is LGHNA and CDR2 is YSLEER. DNA for the CDR3: TGCGCCAGCAGCCAAGATTACAGGGGCTCCTACGAGCAGTACTTC. The encoded protein is CASSQDYRGSYEQYF.